This section outlines one TCR beta chain sequence together with its context. The data stem from a study of blood T cell repertoires in COVID-19. The CDR3 is 18 amino acids. The trim removed 4 bases at V and 3 bases at J, leaving 12 bases unmatched. The V gene's germline CDR1 is SGHRS and CDR2 YFSETQ. Libraries were prepared by immunoSEQ multiplex PCR; TCRdb keeps only in-frame clonotypes and omits some of them. The sample gives 230,000 or so clones, 88% of which show up once; roughly 2.8% is in the top ten. The specimen sequenced was PBMCs or T cells enriched from blood (not recorded which). V gene TRBV5-1 combines with J gene TRBJ2-2, with 10 positions matching TRBD1. The TCR sequence derives from a woman under 40 who had recovered from COVID-19. CDR3 residues: CASSLEGHGTGDTGELFF. For the CDR3, the DNA is TGCGCCAGCAGCCTGGAAGGGCATGGGACAGGGGACACCGGGGAGCTGTTTTTT.